Presented here are 20 T cell receptor beta chains from one specimen sequenced in a study of glioma-infiltrating T cells after dendritic cell vaccination. Clones were read by immunoSEQ multiplex PCR, and TCRdb kept only the in-frame ones, dropping some. Of under 100,000 clones in the sample, 85% to 90% were seen once. The sequencing here drew on blood, taken before dendritic cell vaccination. The receptors here all came from a human donor with glioblastoma.

V is TRBV4-1 and J is TRBJ1-2, with D perhaps TRBD1 (6 bases). CDR3 length equals 15 residues. Germline V gene lookup returns CDR1 MGHRA and CDR2 YSYEKL. Between the trimmed V and J ends, which lost 2 bases and 4 bases, there was a span of 14 bases. The CDR3 is CASSQLGGAPYGYTF. The CDR3 DNA is TGCGCCAGCAGCCAATTGGGGGGGGCCCCCTATGGCTACACCTTC.

The chain carries TRBV5-1 and TRBJ1-5, with TRBD1 as a possible D gene (6 bases). This CDR3 is built from 14 residues. V dropped 3 bases and J dropped 3 bases, with 10 bases sitting between them. Germline V CDR1 and CDR2: SGHRS, YFSETQ. CDR3 in amino acids: CASSSGAINQPQHF. In DNA form, the CDR3 reads TGCGCCAGCAGCTCAGGGGCCATCAATCAGCCCCAGCATTTT.

The chain couples TRBV7-3 to TRBJ1-1; a possible D gene is TRBD1 (5 bases). CDR3 size: 14 residues. The V gene's germline CDR1 is SGHTA and CDR2 FQGTGA. V was trimmed by 1 base and J by 1 base, leaving 7 bases between them. The CDR3 here is CASSLRGSNTEAFF. The CDR3 nucleotides read TGTGCCAGCAGCTTAAGGGGCTCGAACACTGAAGCTTTCTTT. The full variable domain, rest sourced from reference TRBV7-3 and TRBJ1-1, is GAGVSQTPSNKVTEKGKYVELRCDPISGHTALYWYRQSLGQGPEFLIYFQGTGAADDSGLPNDRFFAVRPEGSVSTLKIQRTERGDSAVYLCASSLRGSNTEAFFGQGTRLTVV.

The table lists this clone with many counts. DNA of the CDR3: TGTGCCAGCAGCCCAGACTACGAGCAGTACTTC. This translates into CASSPDYEQYF. V is TRBV7-9 and J is TRBJ2-7, with D uncertain. Germline V gene data show CDR1 as SEHNR and CDR2 as FQNEAQ (reference sequence). The CDR3 totals 11 residues. V dropped 5 bases and J dropped 3 bases, with 5 bases sitting between them.

J is TRBJ2-7 and V is TRBV5-1; 9 bases line up with TRBD2. V shed 0 bases and J 6 bases; nucleotides not matched to a gene: 4. Germline V CDR1 and CDR2: SGHRS, YFSETQ. This CDR3 spans 14 amino acids. The CDR3 here is CASSLDSGRSEQYF. The CDR3 nucleotides are TGCGCCAGCAGCTTGGATAGCGGGAGAAGCGAGCAGTACTTC.

The V call is TRBV7-9, the J call TRBJ2-3, with TRBD2 identical over 7 bases. Per the germline V gene, CDR1 is SEHNR and CDR2 is FQNEAQ (reference sequence). This CDR3 has 16 residues. The V segment lost 5 bases and the J segment 2 bases; nucleotides outside the gene matches: 10. CDR3 sequence reads: CASSKVQRGPTDTQYF. CDR3 DNA: TGTGCCAGCAGCAAAGTACAGCGGGGCCCCACAGATACGCAGTATTTT.

This chain joins TRBV7-6 and TRBJ2-7; a weak D match, TRBD2 (6 bases). V gave up 0 bases and J gave up 7 bases, with 10 bases separating them. The CDR3 length is 13 residues. Germline V gives CDR1 SGHVS, CDR2 FNYEAQ. CDR3 sequence (DNA): TGTGCCAGCAGCTTAGCCCTCCGGGGGGAGCAGTACTTC. Protein: CASSLALRGEQYF.

This chain links TRBV11-2 with TRBJ1-2; 7 nucleotides line up with TRBD1. This CDR3 comprises 14 residues. With V trimmed by 5 bases and J by 8 bases, 11 bases remained unmatched. CDR1 SGHAT and CDR2 FQNNGV come from the germline V gene. This CDR3 reads CASSPTVGGQGYTF. The CDR3 DNA follows: TGTGCCAGCAGCCCTACGGTAGGGGGACAGGGCTACACCTTC.

This clone was counted a single time. The J gene is TRBJ2-3, the V gene TRBV11-2; D remains unclear. The length of the CDR3 is 13 residues. The V gene's germline CDR1 is SGHAT and CDR2 FQNNGV. V was trimmed by 3 bases and J by 10 bases, leaving 14 bases between them. The CDR3 reads CASSFTPWAAQYF. In nucleotides, the CDR3 is TGTGCCAGCAGCTTTACACCCTGGGCAGCGCAGTATTTT.

This chain connects TRBV29-1 to TRBJ2-7; 10 nucleotides match TRBD2. CDR1 and CDR2 (germline): SQVTM, ANQGSEA. V lost 7 bases, J lost 0 bases, and 18 bases stayed unmatched. The CDR3 consists of 18 residues. The CDR3 coding sequence is TGCAGCGCCTCGTCAACCAGGGGGCCTAGCGGGAGCTCCTACGAGCAGTACTTC. Translating gives CSASSTRGPSGSSYEQYF.

The chain joins TRBV4-1 to TRBJ2-5; 9 bases map to TRBD1. V dropped 6 bases and J dropped 5; count of bases not matched to a gene: 4. The germline CDR1 and CDR2 sequences are MGHRA and YSYEKL. The CDR3 covers 13 residues. Written as DNA, the CDR3 is TGCGCCAGCAGAGGGACAGGGCGGGAGACCCAGTACTTC. Its protein is CASRGTGRETQYF.

The rearrangement links TRBV5-1 to TRBJ2-2; no definite D call. Trimming removed 4 bases at V and 0 bases at J, with 7 bases between. Germline V CDR1 and CDR2: SGHRS, YFSETQ. This CDR3 comprises 14 residues. DNA of the CDR3: TGCGCCAGCAGCCAAGACACGAACACCGGGGAGCTGTTTTTT. It specifies CASSQDTNTGELFF.

The chain uses TRBV19 and TRBJ2-3, with D possibly matching TRBD2 (6 bases). CDR3 length: 14 residues. CDR1 is LNHDA and CDR2 is SQIVND in the germline V gene (reference sequence). The V end lost 6 bases, the J end lost 0 bases, and 10 bases lay between the germline ends. The CDR3 sequence is CASRRGTSTDTQYF. For the CDR3, the DNA is TGTGCCAGTAGACGCGGGACTAGCACAGATACGCAGTATTTT.

The rearrangement joins TRBV5-1 to TRBJ2-3; weak D call: TRBD2 (5 bases). The germline CDR1 and CDR2 sequences are SGHRS and YFSETQ. The CDR3 has 15 residues. V was clipped by 0 bases and J by 3 bases, with 11 bases between them. CDR3 sequence: CASSLGPRGTDTQYF. The CDR3 DNA follows: TGCGCCAGCAGCTTGGGACCCCGAGGGACAGATACGCAGTATTTT. Combining the CDR3 with reference TRBV5-1 and TRBJ2-3 gives the whole variable domain KAGVTQTPRYLIKTRGQQVTLSCSPISGHRSVSWYQQTPGQGLQFLFEYFSETQRNKGNFPGRFSGRQFSNSRSEMNVSTLELGDSALYLCASSLGPRGTDTQYFGPGTRLTVL.

The rearrangement uses TRBV9 and TRBJ2-1; TRBD2 agrees at 7 bases. There are 15 residues in the CDR3. Trimming cost V 2 bases and J 3 bases; bases outside gene matches: 5. From germline, CDR1 is SGDLS and CDR2 YYNGEE. The CDR3 here is CASSVKLANYNEQFF. DNA of the CDR3: TGTGCCAGCAGCGTTAAACTAGCGAACTACAATGAGCAGTTCTTC.

The V gene is TRBV5-1, the J gene TRBJ1-2; TRBD1 might be the D (5 bases). Per germline, CDR1 SGHRS and CDR2 YFSETQ. The CDR3 totals 15 residues. V was clipped by 1 base and J by 11 bases, with 21 bases between them. The CDR3 DNA follows: TGCGCCAGCAGCTTGTTTGGGGAAACCCAAGGGACTTACACCTTC. It codes for CASSLFGETQGTYTF.

This chain connects TRBV7-2 to TRBJ2-3; 12 nucleotides line up with TRBD2. After removal of 1 base from V and 2 bases from J, the junction contained 1 base not matched to a gene. In germline, CDR1 is SGHTA, CDR2 FQGNSA. CDR3 length: 16 residues. CDR3 sequence reads: CASSLGLAGDTDTQYF. Written as DNA, the CDR3 is TGTGCCAGCAGCTTAGGACTAGCGGGGGACACAGATACGCAGTATTTT.

The J gene is TRBJ2-7, the V gene TRBV15; 9 nucleotides agree with TRBD1. This CDR3 has 14 amino acids. The ends lost 8 bases at V and 5 bases at J; junction bases unmatched: 10. CDR1 and CDR2 (germline): LNHNV, YYDKDF (reference sequence). CDR3: CATSYGTGTHEQYF. The CDR3, as DNA: TGTGCCACCTCCTATGGGACAGGGACCCACGAGCAGTACTTC.

V and J are TRBV18 and TRBJ2-7, with D unresolved. Germline V gene data show CDR1 as KGHSH and CDR2 as LQKENI. The CDR3 runs to 16 residues. V lost 3 bases and J 0 bases, leaving 15 bases between the germline ends. CDR3 sequence reads: CASSPSLGLLSYEQYF. The CDR3 coding sequence is TGTGCCAGCTCACCCTCCCTCGGGTTACTCTCCTACGAGCAGTACTTC.

V gene TRBV11-2 combines with J gene TRBJ1-1, with 7 bases fitting TRBD1. Germline V lookup: CDR1 SGHAT, CDR2 FQNNGV. V trimming: 1 base; J trimming: 0 bases; junction bases outside the gene matches: 2. The CDR3 is 15 amino acids. For the CDR3, the DNA is TGTGCCAGCAGCTTAGTAAGGGGGCTGAACACTGAAGCTTTCTTT. Protein: CASSLVRGLNTEAFF.